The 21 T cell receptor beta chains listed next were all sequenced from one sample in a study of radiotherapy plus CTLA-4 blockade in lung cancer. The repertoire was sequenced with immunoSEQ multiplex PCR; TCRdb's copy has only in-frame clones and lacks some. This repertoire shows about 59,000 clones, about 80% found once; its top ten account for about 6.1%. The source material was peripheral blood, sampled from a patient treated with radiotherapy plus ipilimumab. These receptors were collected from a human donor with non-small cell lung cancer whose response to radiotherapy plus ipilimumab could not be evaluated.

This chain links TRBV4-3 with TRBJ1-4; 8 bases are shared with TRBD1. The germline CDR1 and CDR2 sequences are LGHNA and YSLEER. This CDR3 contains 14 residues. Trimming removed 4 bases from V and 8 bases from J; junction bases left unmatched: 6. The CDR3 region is CASSPGQEGEKLFF. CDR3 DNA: TGCGCCAGCAGCCCGGGACAGGAGGGCGAAAAACTGTTTTTT.

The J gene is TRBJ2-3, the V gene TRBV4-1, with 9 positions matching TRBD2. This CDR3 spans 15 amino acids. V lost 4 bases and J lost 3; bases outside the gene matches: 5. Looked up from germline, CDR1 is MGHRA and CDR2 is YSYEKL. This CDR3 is CASSPPGLATDTQYF. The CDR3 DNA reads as TGCGCCAGCAGCCCGCCAGGACTAGCGACAGATACGCAGTATTTT.

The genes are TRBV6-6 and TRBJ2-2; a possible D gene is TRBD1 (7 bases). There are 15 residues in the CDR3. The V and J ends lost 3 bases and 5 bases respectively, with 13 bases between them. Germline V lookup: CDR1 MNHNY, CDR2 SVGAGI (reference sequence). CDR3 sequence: CASSYQGGRTGELFF. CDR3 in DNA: TGTGCCAGCAGTTATCAGGGGGGTCGTACCGGGGAGCTGTTTTTT.

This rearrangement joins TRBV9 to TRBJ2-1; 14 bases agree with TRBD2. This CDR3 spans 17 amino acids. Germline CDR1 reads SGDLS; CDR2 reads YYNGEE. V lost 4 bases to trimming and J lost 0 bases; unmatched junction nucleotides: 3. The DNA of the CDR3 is TGTGCCAGCAGCAGGACTAGCGGGAGGCCCTCCTACAATGAGCAGTTCTTC. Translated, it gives CASSRTSGRPSYNEQFF. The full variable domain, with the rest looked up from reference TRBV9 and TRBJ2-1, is DSGVTQTPKHLITATGQRVTLRCSPRSGDLSVYWYQQSLDQGLQFLIQYYNGEERAKGNILERFSAQQFPDLHSELNLSSLELGDSALYFCASSRTSGRPSYNEQFFGPGTRLTVL.

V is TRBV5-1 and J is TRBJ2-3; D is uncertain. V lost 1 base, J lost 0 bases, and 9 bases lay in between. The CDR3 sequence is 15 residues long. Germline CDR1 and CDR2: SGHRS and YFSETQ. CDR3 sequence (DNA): TGCGCCAGCAGCTTGACTATCTCTAGCACAGATACGCAGTATTTT. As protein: CASSLTISSTDTQYF.

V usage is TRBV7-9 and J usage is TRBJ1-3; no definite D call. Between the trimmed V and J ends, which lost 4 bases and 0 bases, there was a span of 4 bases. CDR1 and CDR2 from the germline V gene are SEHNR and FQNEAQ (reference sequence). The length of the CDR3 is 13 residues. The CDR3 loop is CASSSHSGNTIYF. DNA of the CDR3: TGTGCCAGCAGCTCCCACTCTGGAAACACCATATATTTT.

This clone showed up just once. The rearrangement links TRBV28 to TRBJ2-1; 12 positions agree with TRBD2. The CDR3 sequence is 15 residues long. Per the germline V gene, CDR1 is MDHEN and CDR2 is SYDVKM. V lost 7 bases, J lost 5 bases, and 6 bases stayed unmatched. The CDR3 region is CASTLAGGLHNEQFF. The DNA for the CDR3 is TGTGCCAGCACTCTAGCGGGAGGGTTACACAATGAGCAGTTCTTC.

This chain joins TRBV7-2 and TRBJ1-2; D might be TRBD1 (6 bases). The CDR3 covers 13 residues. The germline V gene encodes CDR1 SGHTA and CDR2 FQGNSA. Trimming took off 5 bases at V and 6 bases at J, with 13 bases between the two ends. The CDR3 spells CASSTRQVDGYTF. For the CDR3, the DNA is TGTGCCAGCAGCACCCGACAGGTTGATGGCTACACCTTC.

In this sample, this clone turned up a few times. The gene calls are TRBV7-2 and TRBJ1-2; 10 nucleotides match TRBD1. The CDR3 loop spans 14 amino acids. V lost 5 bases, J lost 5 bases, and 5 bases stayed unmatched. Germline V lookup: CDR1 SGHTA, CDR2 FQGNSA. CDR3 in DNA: TGTGCCAGCAGCCCCGGACAGGGGGAATATGGCTACACCTTC. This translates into CASSPGQGEYGYTF. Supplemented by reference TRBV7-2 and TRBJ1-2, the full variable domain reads GAGVSQSPSNKVTEKGKDVELRCDPISGHTALYWYRQSLGQGLEFLIYFQGNSAPDKSGLPSDRFSAERTGGSVSTLTIQRTQQEDSAVYLCASSPGQGEYGYTFGSGTRLTVV.

CDR3 nucleotide sequence: TGTGCCAGCAGTGACATTCAGGGGGCCCTTTACAATGAGCAGTTCTTC. Protein: CASSDIQGALYNEQFF. This chain joins TRBV25-1 and TRBJ2-1, with 8 nucleotides matching TRBD1. There are 16 residues in the CDR3. CDR1 is MGHDK and CDR2 is SYGVNS in the germline V gene. V lost 3 bases and J lost 4; bases outside the gene matches: 8.

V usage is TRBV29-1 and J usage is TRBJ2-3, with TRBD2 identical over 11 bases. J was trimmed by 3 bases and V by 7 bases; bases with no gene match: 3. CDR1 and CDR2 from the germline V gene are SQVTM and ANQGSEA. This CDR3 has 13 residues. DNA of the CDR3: TGCAGCGCCTCTAGCGGGAGGACAGATACGCAGTATTTT. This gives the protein CSASSGRTDTQYF.

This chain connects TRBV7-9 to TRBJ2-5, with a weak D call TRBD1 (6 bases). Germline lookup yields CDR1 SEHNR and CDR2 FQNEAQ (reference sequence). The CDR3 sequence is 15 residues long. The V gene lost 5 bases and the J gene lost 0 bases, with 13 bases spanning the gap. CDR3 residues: CASSNPDRNQETQYF. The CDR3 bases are TGTGCCAGCAGCAACCCGGACAGAAACCAAGAGACCCAGTACTTC.

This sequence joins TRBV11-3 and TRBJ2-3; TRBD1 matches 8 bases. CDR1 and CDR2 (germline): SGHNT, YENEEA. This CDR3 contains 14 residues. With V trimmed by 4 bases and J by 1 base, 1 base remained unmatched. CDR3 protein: CASSSDRGTDTQYF. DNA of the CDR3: TGTGCCAGCAGCTCGGACAGGGGCACAGATACGCAGTATTTT.

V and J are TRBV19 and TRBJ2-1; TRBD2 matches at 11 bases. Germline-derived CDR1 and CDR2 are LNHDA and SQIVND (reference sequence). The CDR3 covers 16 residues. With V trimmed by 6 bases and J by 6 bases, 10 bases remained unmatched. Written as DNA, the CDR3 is TGTGCCAGTAGCCTCATACTAGCGGGAGTGGGCAATGAGCAGTTCTTC. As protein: CASSLILAGVGNEQFF.

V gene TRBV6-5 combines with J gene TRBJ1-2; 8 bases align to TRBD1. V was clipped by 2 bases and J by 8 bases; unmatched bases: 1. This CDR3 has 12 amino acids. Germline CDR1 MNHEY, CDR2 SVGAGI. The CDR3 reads CASSYQGAGYTF. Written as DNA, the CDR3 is TGTGCCAGCAGTTACCAGGGGGCGGGCTACACCTTC.

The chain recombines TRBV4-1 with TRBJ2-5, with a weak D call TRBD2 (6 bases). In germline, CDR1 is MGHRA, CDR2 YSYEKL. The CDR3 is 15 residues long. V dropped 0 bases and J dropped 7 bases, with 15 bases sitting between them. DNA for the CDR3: TGCGCCAGCAGCCAAGAGAGGGGTAGCGGATGGACCCAGTACTTC. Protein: CASSQERGSGWTQYF.

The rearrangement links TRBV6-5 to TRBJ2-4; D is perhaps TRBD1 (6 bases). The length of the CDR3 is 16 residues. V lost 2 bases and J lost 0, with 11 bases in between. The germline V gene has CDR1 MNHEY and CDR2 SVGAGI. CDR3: CASSYEEQGAKNIQYF. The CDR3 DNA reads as TGTGCCAGCAGTTACGAGGAACAGGGAGCCAAAAACATTCAGTACTTC.

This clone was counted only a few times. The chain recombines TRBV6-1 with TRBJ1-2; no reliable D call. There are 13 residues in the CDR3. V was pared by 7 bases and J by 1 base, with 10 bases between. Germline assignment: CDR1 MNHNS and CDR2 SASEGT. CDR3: CASIPVGNYGYTF. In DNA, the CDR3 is TGTGCCAGCATCCCGGTTGGTAACTATGGCTACACCTTC.

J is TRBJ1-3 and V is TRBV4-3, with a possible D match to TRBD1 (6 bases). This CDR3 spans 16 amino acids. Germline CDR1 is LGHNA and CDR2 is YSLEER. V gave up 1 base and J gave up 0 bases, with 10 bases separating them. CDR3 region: CASSQGGPSSGNTIYF. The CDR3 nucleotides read TGCGCCAGCAGCCAAGGGGGGCCAAGCTCTGGAAACACCATATATTTT.

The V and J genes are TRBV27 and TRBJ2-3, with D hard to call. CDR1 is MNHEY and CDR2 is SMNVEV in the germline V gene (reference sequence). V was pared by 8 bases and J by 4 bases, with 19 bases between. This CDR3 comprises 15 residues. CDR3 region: CASALTGANPDTQYF. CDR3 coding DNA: TGTGCCAGCGCTCTAACGGGTGCGAATCCAGATACGCAGTATTTT.

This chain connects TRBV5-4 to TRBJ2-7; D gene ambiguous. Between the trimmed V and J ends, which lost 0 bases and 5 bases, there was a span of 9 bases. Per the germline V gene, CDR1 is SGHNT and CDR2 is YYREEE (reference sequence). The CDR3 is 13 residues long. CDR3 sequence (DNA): TGTGCCAGCAGCTTGGTGTCCAGCGACGAGCAGTACTTC. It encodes CASSLVSSDEQYF.